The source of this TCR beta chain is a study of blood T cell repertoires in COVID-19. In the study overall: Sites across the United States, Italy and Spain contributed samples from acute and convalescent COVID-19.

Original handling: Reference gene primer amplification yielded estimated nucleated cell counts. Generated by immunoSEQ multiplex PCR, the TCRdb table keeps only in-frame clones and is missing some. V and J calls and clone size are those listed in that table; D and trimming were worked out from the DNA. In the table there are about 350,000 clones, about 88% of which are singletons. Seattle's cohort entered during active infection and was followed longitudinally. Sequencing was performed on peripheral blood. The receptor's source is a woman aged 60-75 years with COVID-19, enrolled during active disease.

The CDR3 protein is CASSLVPGTTEAFF. The CDR3 region has the DNA TGTGCCAGCAGCTTAGTTCCAGGAACCACTGAAGCTTTCTTT. The J gene is TRBJ1-1, the V gene TRBV7-2; no definite D call. CDR1 and CDR2 (germline): SGHTA, FQGNSA. Trimming cost V 1 base and J 4 bases, with 10 bases left between them. The CDR3 contains 14 residues.